This entry lists 23 T cell receptor beta chains sequenced from one sample in a study of low-dose radiotherapy and immunotherapy resistance in tumors. Both TCRalpha and TCRbeta chains were reverse transcribed with V-gene-specific primers. With a V-primer adapter and a constant-region primer, TCRs were amplified for approximately 20 PCR cycles. MiXCR, applied by TCRdb to the reads, yields one record per CDR3 protein. The data show more than 9,000 distinct CDR3 sequences, about 75% seen once. The receptors here all came from a human donor with advanced metastatic prostate, ovarian, gallbladder or colorectal cancer (not recorded which). This table probably holds off-target reads from a library built for another chain.

This clonotype appeared once. The V and J genes are TRBV10-3 and TRBJ1-1; 8 bases are a match to TRBD1. Looked up from germline, CDR1 is ENHRY and CDR2 is SYGVKD. The CDR3 covers 12 residues. The J segment lost 6 bases and the V segment lost 6 bases, leaving 3 bases of the junction unmatched. The CDR3 DNA reads TGTGCCATCAGCCCGACAGGGGCTGAAGCTTTCTTT. It is translated as CAISPTGAEAFF.

Here the CDR3 reads CSVGLGTDIQYF. The CDR3 nucleotides read TGCAGCGTTGGGTTAGGGACGGACATTCAGTACTTC. The chain carries TRBV29-1 and TRBJ2-4, with D perhaps matching TRBD1 or TRBD2 (5 bases each). The CDR3 is 12 amino acids. Germline-derived CDR1 and CDR2 are SQVTM and ANQGSEA. Trimming removed 4 bases at V and 8 bases at J, with 12 bases between.

The chain joins TRBV20-1 to TRBJ2-4; D may match TRBD1 or TRBD2 (5 bases each). This CDR3 region has 14 residues. Germline V gives CDR1 DFQATT, CDR2 SNEGSKA (reference sequence). V was shortened by 5 bases and J by 0 bases, with 11 bases between the two germline ends. CDR3 loop: CSADGTIAKNIQYF. The CDR3 region has the DNA TGCAGTGCTGATGGGACCATAGCCAAAAACATTCAGTACTTC.

A word on this clonotype: Germline and junction disagree at one end, which may indicate a read error. The chain recombines TRBV4-1 with TRBJ2-3, with TRBD1 matching over 7 bases. CDR1 is MGHRA and CDR2 is YSYEKL in the germline V gene. CDR3 length: 15 residues. The CDR3 region is CASSQGGEGTVTQYF. CDR3 sequence (DNA): TGCGCCAGCAGCCAAGGGGGCGAGGGGACAGTTACGCAGTATTTT.

This sequence joins TRBV7-9 and TRBJ2-7; perhaps TRBD1 as D (6 bases). Trimming stripped 1 base from V and 2 bases from J, with 12 bases between. Germline V CDR1 and CDR2: SEHNR, FQNEAQ (reference sequence). This CDR3 comprises 15 residues. DNA of the CDR3: TGTGCCAGCAGCTTAGTTGGACAGCTCACCTACGAGCAGTACTTC. Protein product: CASSLVGQLTYEQYF.

This clonotype was found once. This rearrangement joins TRBV14 to TRBJ2-7; the D gene is possibly TRBD1 (5 bases). Trimming left V 0 bases short and J 2 bases short, with 17 bases between. CDR3 length: 17 residues. CDR1 is SGHDN, CDR2 FVKESK, per germline. The CDR3 DNA follows: TGTGCCAGCAGCCAAGATCTTTCTCCAGGGTATACCTACGAGCAGTACTTC. This sequence encodes CASSQDLSPGYTYEQYF. The full variable domain, with the rest looked up from reference TRBV14 and TRBJ2-7, is EAGVTQFPSHSVIEKGQTVTLRCDPISGHDNLYWYRRVMGKEIKFLLHFVKESKQDESGMPNNRFLAERTGGTYSTLKVQPAELEDSGVYFCASSQDLSPGYTYEQYFGPGTRLTVT.

The rearrangement links TRBV9 to TRBJ1-1; D is perhaps TRBD1 (5 bases). The CDR3 sequence is 14 residues long. V shed 2 bases and J shed 0 bases, with 8 bases lying between them. Germline V CDR1 and CDR2: SGDLS, YYNGEE. CDR3 region: CASSVGGMNTEAFF. Here the CDR3 DNA reads TGTGCCAGCAGCGTGGGGGGGATGAACACTGAAGCTTTCTTT. The full variable domain, with the rest looked up from reference TRBV9 and TRBJ1-1, is DSGVTQTPKHLITATGQRVTLRCSPRSGDLSVYWYQQSLDQGLQFLIQYYNGEERAKGNILERFSAQQFPDLHSELNLSSLELGDSALYFCASSVGGMNTEAFFGQGTRLTVV.

The V and J genes are TRBV29-1 and TRBJ2-1; D is perhaps TRBD2 (6 bases). The V and J ends lost 5 bases and 7 bases respectively, with 15 bases between them. The CDR3 consists of 13 residues. Germline V lookup: CDR1 SQVTM, CDR2 ANQGSEA. Here the CDR3 reads CSVPPRGRNEQFF. In DNA, the CDR3 is TGCAGCGTTCCCCCCCGGGGGAGGAATGAGCAGTTCTTC.

V is TRBV2 and J is TRBJ2-1; D may be TRBD2 (6 bases). V was clipped by 7 bases and J by 7 bases, with 17 bases between them. This CDR3 spans 14 amino acids. Per germline, CDR1 SNHLY and CDR2 FYNNEI. The CDR3 protein is CASNEGGRRNEQFF. The CDR3 DNA is TGTGCCAGCAACGAGGGTGGGAGGAGGAATGAGCAGTTCTTC. The full variable domain, completed using reference TRBV2 and TRBJ2-1, is EPEVTQTPSHQVTQMGQEVILRCVPISNHLYFYWYRQILGQKVEFLVSFYNNEISEKSEIFDDQFSVERPDGSNFTLKIRSTKLEDSAMYFCASNEGGRRNEQFFGPGTRLTVL.

In this sample, this clonotype turned up once. The chain carries TRBV2 and TRBJ1-2; weak D call: TRBD1 (5 bases). The germline V gene has CDR1 SNHLY and CDR2 FYNNEI. The CDR3 is 12 amino acids. V lost 6 bases to trimming and J lost 8 bases, with 13 bases between them. The CDR3 DNA sequence: TGTGCCAGCAGACTTTTGGGGACGGGCTACACCTTC. Encoded protein: CASRLLGTGYTF.

The gene calls are TRBV6-5 and TRBJ2-2; D remains unclear. CDR1 MNHEY and CDR2 SVGAGI come from the germline V gene. V lost 0 bases to trimming and J lost 10 bases, with 9 bases between them. There are 13 residues in the CDR3. In nucleotides, the CDR3 is TGTGCCAGCAGTTACTCGACATTCTCGGAGCTGTTTTTT. Protein sequence: CASSYSTFSELFF.

The chain joins TRBV15 to TRBJ2-1, with D possibly matching TRBD2 (5 bases). The length of the CDR3 is 15 residues. Trimming removed 3 bases from V and 0 bases from J, with 9 bases in between. Germline loops: CDR1 LNHNV, CDR2 YYDKDF (reference sequence). CDR3 residues: CATSSGGSSYNEQFF. CDR3 DNA sequence: TGTGCCACCAGCAGCGGTGGGAGCTCCTACAATGAGCAGTTCTTC.

The chain is built from TRBV6-1 and TRBJ2-7; 8 bases are a match to TRBD2. This CDR3 is built from 15 residues. V shed 7 bases, J shed 6 bases, and the junction held 14 bases outside the gene matches. The germline CDR1 and CDR2 sequences are MNHNS and SASEGT. CDR3 in DNA: TGTGCCAGCATCACATCCCTAGCGGGCGCTGCCGAGCAGTACTTC. It codes for CASITSLAGAAEQYF.

The chain couples TRBV18 to TRBJ2-5, with 10 bases fitting TRBD2. Germline assignment: CDR1 KGHSH and CDR2 LQKENI. The CDR3 contains 15 residues. J was trimmed by 4 bases and V by 4 bases; bases with no gene match: 6. The CDR3 region is CASSRLAGAAETQYF. The CDR3 DNA sequence: TGTGCCAGCTCACGGCTAGCGGGAGCTGCAGAGACCCAGTACTTC.

The chain employs TRBV3-1 and TRBJ2-3, with a tentative D call TRBD2 (5 bases). The ends were cut back, 4 bases at V and 1 base at J, with 9 bases in the middle. This CDR3 region has 14 residues. CDR1 and CDR2 from the germline V gene are LGHDT and YNNKEL (reference sequence). CDR3 sequence reads: CASSRGGRTDTQYF. The CDR3, as DNA: TGTGCCAGCAGCCGCGGCGGGCGCACAGATACGCAGTATTTT.

The V gene is TRBV5-1, the J gene TRBJ2-7, with a weak D call TRBD1 (6 bases). From germline, CDR1 is SGHRS and CDR2 YFSETQ. Trimming took off 7 bases at V and 3 bases at J, with 20 bases between the two ends. The CDR3 runs to 15 residues. The CDR3, as DNA: TGCGCCAGCGGGTTATCTACAGGGAGAGTCTACGAGCAGTACTTC. This codes for CASGLSTGRVYEQYF.

A single count supports this clonotype. The CDR3 bases are TGTGCCAGCAGCGGGGAGGGGATACAGTACCAAGAGACCCAGTACTTC. This sequence encodes CASSGEGIQYQETQYF. This chain connects TRBV28 to TRBJ2-5; 7 nucleotides match TRBD2. The CDR3 spans 16 residues. Germline values: CDR1 MDHEN, CDR2 SYDVKM. Trimming cost V 6 bases and J 0 bases; bases outside gene matches: 10.

This clonotype was seen only a few times. The chain carries TRBV29-1 and TRBJ2-1; D remains ambiguous. Germline V gene data show CDR1 as SQVTM and CDR2 as ANQGSEA. V shed 6 bases and J shed 13 bases, with 16 bases lying between them. This CDR3 contains 11 residues. The CDR3: CSVGSPATQFF. DNA for the CDR3: TGCAGCGTGGGATCCCCGGCTACTCAGTTCTTC.

Written as DNA, the CDR3 is TGTGCCAGCAAAACAGGGGTTGGCGATACGCAGTATTTT. It encodes CASKTGVGDTQYF. The chain has TRBV2 and TRBJ2-3; 7 bases match TRBD1. Germline V gene sequence: CDR1 SNHLY, CDR2 FYNNEI. Germline trimming cut 7 bases from V and 6 bases from J; bases unmatched to any gene: 7. The CDR3 extends over 13 amino acids.

The rearrangement joins TRBV18 to TRBJ2-1; the match to TRBD2 covers 9 bases. The trim removed 4 bases at V and 7 bases at J, leaving 11 bases unmatched. Germline CDR1 KGHSH, CDR2 LQKENI. CDR3 length: 16 residues. The CDR3 nucleotides read TGTGCCAGCTCACTTCGGACCGGGACTAGCAAGAATGAGCAGTTCTTC. Its translation: CASSLRTGTSKNEQFF.

CDR3: CASSVGQLNTEAFF. For the CDR3, the DNA is TGCGCCAGCAGCGTCGGACAATTGAACACTGAAGCTTTCTTT. V is TRBV5-1 and J is TRBJ1-1, with D possibly TRBD1 on 5 matching bases. Between the trimmed V and J ends, which lost 4 bases and 0 bases, there was a span of 10 bases. In germline, CDR1 is SGHRS, CDR2 YFSETQ. The CDR3 spans 14 residues.

V usage is TRBV2 and J usage is TRBJ2-5, with D perhaps being TRBD1 or TRBD2 (5 bases each). The CDR3 is made up of 15 amino acids. The germline gives CDR1 SNHLY, CDR2 FYNNEI. Trimming shortened V by 1 base and J by 6 bases, and 15 bases separated the two germline ends. The CDR3 DNA reads TGTGCCAGCAGTGAAGGGGGGAGAAGTGTGAAGACCCAGTACTTC. Translating gives CASSEGGRSVKTQYF.

J is TRBJ1-6 and V is TRBV20-1, with a tentative D call TRBD1 (6 bases). The CDR3 length is 15 residues. V was trimmed by 0 bases and J by 7 bases, leaving 13 bases between them. Germline assignment: CDR1 DFQATT and CDR2 SNEGSKA (reference sequence). The CDR3 nucleotides read TGCAGTGCTAGAGAACAGGGAATTCGAAATTCACCCCTCCACTTT. Translating gives CSAREQGIRNSPLHF.